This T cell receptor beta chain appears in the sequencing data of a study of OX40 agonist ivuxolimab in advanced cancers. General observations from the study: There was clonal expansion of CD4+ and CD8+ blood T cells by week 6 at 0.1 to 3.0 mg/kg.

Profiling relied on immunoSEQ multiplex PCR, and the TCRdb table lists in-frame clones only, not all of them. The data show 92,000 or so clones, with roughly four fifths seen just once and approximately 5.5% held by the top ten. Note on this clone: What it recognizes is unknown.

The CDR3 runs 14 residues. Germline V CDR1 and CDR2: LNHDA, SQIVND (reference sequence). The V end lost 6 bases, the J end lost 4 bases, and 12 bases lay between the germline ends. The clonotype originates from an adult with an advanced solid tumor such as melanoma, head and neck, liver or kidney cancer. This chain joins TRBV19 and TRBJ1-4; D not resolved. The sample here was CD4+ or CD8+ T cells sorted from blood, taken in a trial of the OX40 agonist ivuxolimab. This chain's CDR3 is CASRLRPGNEKLFF. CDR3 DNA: TGTGCCAGTAGGCTCAGGCCGGGTAATGAAAAACTGTTTTTT.